The rows below give T cell receptor beta chains drawn from one sample of a study of blood T cell repertoires in COVID-19. TCRdb's table, derived via immunoSEQ multiplex PCR, lists solely in-frame clones and lacks some. The data show about 230,000 clones, approximately 87% seen once. Input material: peripheral blood. All receptors come from an older woman with active or convalescent COVID-19. Both conserved end residues are part of each CDR3. D genes are given only for firm matches. Size tells how often a clone was seen (once, few, many) or the class of an expanded clone, and some rows leave it out.

NA | TRBJ2-1 | TRBV5-1 | NA | TGCGCCAGCAGCTTGGTGCCAGGAGGTATAAATGAGCAGTTCTTC | CASSLVPGGINEQFF
NA | TRBJ1-3 | TRBV9 | NA | TGTGCCAGCAGCGTATCCCCACTGCACTCTGGAAACACCATATATTTT | CASSVSPLHSGNTIYF
NA | TRBJ2-5 | TRBV21-1 | NA | TGTGCCAGCCGACAGGGGCAGGAGACCCAGTACTTC | CASRQGQETQYF
TRBD1 | TRBJ1-6 | TRBV2 | once | TGTGCCAGCATTATGGACAGGGATGGATCACCCCTCCACTTT | CASIMDRDGSPLHF
TRBD1 | TRBJ1-1 | TRBV30 | few | TGTGCCTGGAGCCGGGACAGGGTGCCTGAAGCTTTCTTT | CAWSRDRVPEAFF
TRBD2 | TRBJ2-1 | TRBV24-1 | NA | TGTGCCACCAGTGATTTGGTCCCCGGAAGTGCGGGAGGGCCGGATGAGCAGTTCTTC | CATSDLVPGSAGGPDEQFF
NA | TRBJ2-5 | TRBV18 | once | TGTGCCAGCTCACCAAACAGCCAAGAGACCCAGTACTTC | CASSPNSQETQYF
TRBD2 | TRBJ2-7 | TRBV7-2 | few | TGTGCCAGCAGCCCACCTCCCGGGACTAGCGGAAGCAATCAGTACTTC | CASSPPPGTSGSNQYF
NA | TRBJ2-7 | TRBV7-9 | NA | TGTGCCAGCAGCTCCAGGCGACAAGGCCCCGTCGAGCAGTACTTC | CASSSRRQGPVEQYF
NA | TRBJ1-2 | TRBV3-1/TRBV3-2 | NA | TGTGCCAGCAGCCAAGAGGCGGGGGTGTACTATGGCTACACCTTC | CASSQEAGVYYGYTF
NA | TRBJ1-1 | TRBV19 | NA | TGTGCCAGTAGTACGACAGAATTCGCTGAAGCTTTCTTT | CASSTTEFAEAFF
TRBD2 | TRBJ2-3 | TRBV9 | NA | TGTGCCAGCAGCGTTAGCGGGGGGGGCACAGATACGCAGTATTTT | CASSVSGGGTDTQYF
NA | TRBJ2-7 | TRBV6-1 | NA | TGTGCCAGCAGTGAGTTAGCGGTGGAGCCCTACGAGCAGTACTTC | CASSELAVEPYEQYF
NA | TRBJ2-3 | TRBV7-9 | NA | TGTGCCAGCAAAACTTTTCCCGGACAGTCAGGCGCAGATACGCAGTATTTT | CASKTFPGQSGADTQYF
TRBD1 | TRBJ1-4 | TRBV6-5 | NA | TGTGCCAGCAGTTACTCTGGGGACAGAAATAATGAAAAACTGTTTTTT | CASSYSGDRNNEKLFF
TRBD1 | TRBJ1-2 | TRBV6-2/TRBV6-3 | NA | TGTGCCAGCAGTTACTCAGAGGGGGCTCAAGGCTACACCTTC | CASSYSEGAQGYTF
NA | TRBJ2-3 | TRBV11-3 | NA | TGTGCCAGCAGCTCGGCGGAGGGCAGGTCCCTGGGTACGCAGTATTTT | CASSSAEGRSLGTQYF
TRBD2 | TRBJ2-7 | TRBV4-1 | NA | TGCGCCAGCAGCCAAGCGGGACTAGCTTCATACGAGCAGTACTTC | CASSQAGLASYEQYF
TRBD1 | TRBJ1-2 | TRBV29-1 | NA | TGCAGCGCAGGGGGGGGCTATGGCTACACCTTC | CSAGGGYGYTF
TRBD2 | TRBJ2-5 | TRBV11-2 | NA | TGTGCCAGCAGCCCTGGGACTAGCGGGGGGTTTTCAAGGGAGACCCAGTACTTC | CASSPGTSGGFSRETQYF
NA | TRBJ1-6 | TRBV9 | NA | TGTGCCAGCAGCTCCATCGGAGGGGTTGGCCTTCACTTT | CASSSIGGVGLHF
NA | TRBJ2-1 | TRBV2 | NA | TGTGCCAGCAGTTTGGACATCAATGAGCAGTTCTTC | CASSLDINEQFF
NA | TRBJ2-3 | TRBV27 | NA | TGTGCCAGCAGTTCGTTTACTAGCACAGATACGCAGTATTTT | CASSSFTSTDTQYF